This entry is about one T cell receptor (beta chain). What it recognizes is unknown. The source of the sample is a study of T cells expressing NK-cell markers. Study at large: Sequenced donors, eight in total, included seven who were HCMV-seropositive and one who was seronegative. Overall study findings and caveats: In roughly six donors, dominant NKG2C+ clonotypes were about 1.0-7.5% of CD8+ T cells. These clonotypes, the leaders elsewhere, also led the CD3+CD56-NKG2C+ fraction in a handful of donors. Whether expanded NKG2C-expressing T cell clones recognize HCMV is unknown.

The CDR3 consists of 15 residues. Per germline, CDR1 LNHDA and CDR2 SQIVND (reference sequence). TCRdb reprocessed the 5' RACE reads and stores each CDR3 protein as one record, lacking DNA. Its table lists 150,000 to 160,000 distinct CDR3 sequences. Sequencing was performed on blood T cells: a sorted CD56 or NKG2C T cell subset, CD4+ or CD8+ T cells, or bulk PBMC T cells (not recorded which). The rearrangement joins TRBV19 to TRBJ2-1; TCRdb returns TRBD2, unconfirmable since there is no DNA. The clonotype comes from a woman aged 45-60 years in good health. CDR3 sequence reads: CASSITGTSGNEQFF.